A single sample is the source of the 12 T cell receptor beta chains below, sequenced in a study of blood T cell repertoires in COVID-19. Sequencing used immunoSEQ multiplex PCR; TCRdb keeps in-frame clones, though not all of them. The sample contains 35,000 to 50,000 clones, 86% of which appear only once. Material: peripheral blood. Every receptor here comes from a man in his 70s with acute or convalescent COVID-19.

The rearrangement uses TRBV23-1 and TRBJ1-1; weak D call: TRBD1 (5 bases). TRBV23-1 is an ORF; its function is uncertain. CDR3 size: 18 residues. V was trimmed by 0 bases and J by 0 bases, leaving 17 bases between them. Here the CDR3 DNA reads TGCGCCAGCAGTCAATCGACGGGGGGGGGAGGACTGAACACTGAAGCTTTCTTT. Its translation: CASSQSTGGGGLNTEAFF.

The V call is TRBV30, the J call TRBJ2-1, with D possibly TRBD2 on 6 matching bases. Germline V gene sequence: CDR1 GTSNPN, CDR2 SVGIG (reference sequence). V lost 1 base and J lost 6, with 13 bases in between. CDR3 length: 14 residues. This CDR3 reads CAWSGMEGRNEQFF. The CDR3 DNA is TGTGCCTGGAGTGGTATGGAGGGTCGCAATGAGCAGTTCTTC.

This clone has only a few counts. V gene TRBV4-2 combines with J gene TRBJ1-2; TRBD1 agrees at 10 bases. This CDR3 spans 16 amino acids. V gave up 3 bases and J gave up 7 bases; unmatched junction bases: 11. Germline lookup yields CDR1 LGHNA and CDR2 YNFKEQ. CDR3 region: CASSHPMGQGILGYTF. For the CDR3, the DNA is TGTGCCAGCAGCCACCCGATGGGACAGGGGATTCTTGGCTACACCTTC.

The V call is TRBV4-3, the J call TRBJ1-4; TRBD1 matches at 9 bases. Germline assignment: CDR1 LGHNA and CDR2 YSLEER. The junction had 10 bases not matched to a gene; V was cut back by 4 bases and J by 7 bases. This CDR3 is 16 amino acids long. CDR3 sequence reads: CASSLQGGQGGEKLFF. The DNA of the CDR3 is TGCGCCAGCAGCCTGCAGGGGGGACAGGGAGGTGAAAAACTGTTTTTT.

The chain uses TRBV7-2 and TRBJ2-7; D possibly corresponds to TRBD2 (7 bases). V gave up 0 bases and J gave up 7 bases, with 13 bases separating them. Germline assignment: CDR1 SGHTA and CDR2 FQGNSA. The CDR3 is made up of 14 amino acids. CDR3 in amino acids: CASSLAAGAEEQYF. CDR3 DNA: TGTGCCAGCAGCTTAGCCGCGGGGGCGGAGGAGCAGTACTTC.

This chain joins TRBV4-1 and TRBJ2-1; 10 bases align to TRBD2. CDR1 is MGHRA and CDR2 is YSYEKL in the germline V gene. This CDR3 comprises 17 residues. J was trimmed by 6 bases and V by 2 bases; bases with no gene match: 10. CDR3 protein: CASSQFALAGKRNEQFF. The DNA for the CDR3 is TGCGCCAGCAGCCAATTTGCACTAGCGGGAAAACGCAATGAGCAGTTCTTC.

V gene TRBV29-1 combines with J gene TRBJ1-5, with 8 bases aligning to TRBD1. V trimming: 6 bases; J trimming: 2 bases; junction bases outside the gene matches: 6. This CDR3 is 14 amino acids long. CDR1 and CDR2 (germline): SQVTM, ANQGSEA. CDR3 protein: CSVITGGGNQPQHF. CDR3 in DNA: TGCAGCGTGATCACAGGGGGTGGCAATCAGCCCCAGCATTTT.

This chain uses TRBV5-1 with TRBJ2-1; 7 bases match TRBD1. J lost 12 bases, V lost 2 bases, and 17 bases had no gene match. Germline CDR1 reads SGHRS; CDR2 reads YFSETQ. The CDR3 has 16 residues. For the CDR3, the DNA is TGCGCCAGCAGCTTCGCAGGGGGTTCCCCCCCGCAGGGGCAGTTCTTC. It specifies CASSFAGGSPPQGQFF.

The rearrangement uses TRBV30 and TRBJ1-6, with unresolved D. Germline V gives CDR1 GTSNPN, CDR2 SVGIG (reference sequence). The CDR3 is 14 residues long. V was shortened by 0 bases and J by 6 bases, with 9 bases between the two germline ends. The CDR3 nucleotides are TGTGCCTGGAGTGTACCGACGGGTAATTCACCCCTCCACTTT. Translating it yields CAWSVPTGNSPLHF.

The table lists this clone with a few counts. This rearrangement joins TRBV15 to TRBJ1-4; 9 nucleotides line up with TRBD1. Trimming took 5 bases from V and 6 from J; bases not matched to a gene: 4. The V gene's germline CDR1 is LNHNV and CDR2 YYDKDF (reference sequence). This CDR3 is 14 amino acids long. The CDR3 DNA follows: TGTGCCACCAGCGGGGGACAGGGACATGAAAAACTGTTTTTT. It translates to CATSGGQGHEKLFF.

The CDR3 coding sequence is TGTGCCAGTTCGCAGGGGACTGGAAACACCATATATTTT. This codes for CASSQGTGNTIYF. The rearrangement links TRBV12-3 or TRBV12-4 to TRBJ1-3; D perhaps matches TRBD1 (6 bases). CDR3 length equals 13 residues. Trimming removed 9 bases from V and 2 bases from J, with 11 bases in between.

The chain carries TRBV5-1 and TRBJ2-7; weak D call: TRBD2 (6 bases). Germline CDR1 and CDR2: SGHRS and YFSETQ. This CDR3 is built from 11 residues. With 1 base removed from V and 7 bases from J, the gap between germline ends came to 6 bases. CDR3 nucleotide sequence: TGCGCCAGCAGCTTGAGCGGGGAGCAGTACTTC. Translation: CASSLSGEQYF.